A single sample gave rise to the 21 T cell receptor beta chains below, sequenced in a study of T-cell memory formation after mild COVID-19 (dated by TCRdb to the early 2020s). The library was produced with 5' RACE. The instrument was an Illumina NovaSeq 6000. The public reads were reprocessed in TCRdb via fastp at Q25 and MiXCR, keeping in-frame beta chains. Each entry is one CDR3 protein sequence, shown with its most common DNA and genes. The sample yields hundreds of thousands of distinct CDR3 sequences; more than 20% were counted once. The ten biggest clones cover about 8.7% of the sample. Sequenced input: PBMCs or a T cell subset sorted from them (not recorded which). All receptors come from an adult woman who had mild COVID-19 (a few samples of this study predate the infection). The sample titles of this study are shuffled in the database, so cell type and time point are left out; the donor was told from shared clones.

There are many counts of this clonotype. The J gene is TRBJ1-1, the V gene TRBV5-1, with D maybe TRBD1 (5 bases). Germline-derived CDR1 and CDR2 are SGHRS and YFSETQ. The CDR3 extends over 12 amino acids. Between the trimmed V and J ends, which lost 4 bases and 6 bases, there was a span of 10 bases. The CDR3 here is CASSLDTAEAFF. DNA for the CDR3: TGCGCCAGCAGCCTGGACACAGCTGAAGCTTTCTTT.

The V and J genes are TRBV7-8 and TRBJ1-5; D unclear. This CDR3 is built from 13 residues. V dropped 5 bases and J dropped 6 bases, with 11 bases sitting between them. CDR1 and CDR2 (germline): SGHVS, FQNEAQ. The CDR3 DNA reads as TGTGCCAGCAGCCTTAAATTCGGTCAGCCCCAGCATTTT. This sequence encodes CASSLKFGQPQHF. Supplemented by reference TRBV7-8 and TRBJ1-5, the full variable domain reads GAGVSQSPRYKVAKRGQDVALRCDPISGHVSLFWYQQALGQGPEFLTYFQNEAQLDKSGLPSDRFFAERPEGSVSTLKIQRTQQEDSAVYLCASSLKFGQPQHFGDGTRLSIL.

V gene TRBV11-1 combines with J gene TRBJ2-1, with TRBD2 matching 10 bases. With 4 bases clipped from V and 8 bases from J, the junction kept 11 bases outside the gene matches. This CDR3 spans 16 amino acids. Looked up from germline, CDR1 is SGHAT and CDR2 is FQDESV (reference sequence). The CDR3 sequence: CASSSLAGSLVDEQFF. The CDR3 bases are TGTGCCAGCAGCTCACTAGCGGGGTCCCTAGTGGATGAGCAGTTCTTC. The entire variable domain, with the rest obtained from reference TRBV11-1 and TRBJ2-1, is as follows: EAEVAQSPRYKITEKSQAVAFWCDPISGHATLYWYRQILGQGPELLVQFQDESVVDDSQLPKDRFSAERLKGVDSTLKIQPAELGDSAMYLCASSSLAGSLVDEQFFGPGTRLTVL.

This clonotype was observed a few times. The J gene is TRBJ1-1, the V gene TRBV7-2; tentative D call: TRBD1 (6 bases). Trimming pared 3 bases from V and 7 bases from J, leaving 15 bases between. CDR1 is SGHTA and CDR2 is FQGNSA in the germline V gene. The CDR3 is 14 residues long. This CDR3 is CASSFTGGVSEAFF. The CDR3 nucleotides are TGTGCCAGCAGCTTTACTGGGGGCGTAAGTGAAGCTTTCTTT.

V is TRBV12-3 or TRBV12-4 and J is TRBJ2-5, with D maybe TRBD2 (6 bases). The V and J ends lost 7 bases and 5 bases respectively, with 14 bases between them. This CDR3 has 13 residues. Written as DNA, the CDR3 is TGTGCCAGCACCGGGGGAGCCTTGGAGACCCAGTACTTC. Protein: CASTGGALETQYF.

The rearrangement uses TRBV3-1 and TRBJ1-1, with 8 bases lining up with TRBD1. Germline-derived CDR1 and CDR2 are LGHDT and YNNKEL (reference sequence). This CDR3 has 18 amino acids. The V segment lost 4 bases and the J segment 0 bases; nucleotides outside the gene matches: 13. The CDR3 region is CASSLRQGIPPLNTEAFF. In DNA, the CDR3 is TGTGCCAGCAGCCTTCGACAGGGGATACCCCCTTTGAACACTGAAGCTTTCTTT.

This clonotype has only a few counts. This chain uses TRBV12-3 or TRBV12-4 with TRBJ2-5; 13 bases map to TRBD2. The junction had 5 bases not matched to a gene; V was cut back by 5 bases and J by 5 bases. The CDR3 has 15 amino acids. The CDR3 nucleotides read TGTGCCAGCAGTCATGGACTAGCGGGGGTTGAGACCCAGTACTTC. Translation gives CASSHGLAGVETQYF.

This clonotype was seen a handful of times. The chain has TRBV27 and TRBJ2-3, with 11 bases fitting TRBD2. The CDR3 is made up of 14 amino acids. The ends lost 4 bases at V and 11 bases at J; junction bases unmatched: 8. CDR1 and CDR2 from the germline V gene are MNHEY and SMNVEV (reference sequence). Here the CDR3 reads CASSSGTSGMEQYF. The CDR3 DNA sequence: TGTGCCAGCAGTTCCGGGACTAGCGGAATGGAGCAGTATTTT.

The J gene is TRBJ2-6, the V gene TRBV23-1; tentatively, D is TRBD1 (5 bases). TRBV23-1 is given ORF status, its function remaining uncertain. With 6 bases removed from V and 2 bases from J, the gap between germline ends came to 20 bases. The CDR3 covers 18 residues. CDR3 region: CASRTFWQGRAGANVLTF. The CDR3 coding sequence is TGCGCCAGCAGAACTTTCTGGCAGGGTCGCGCTGGGGCCAACGTCCTGACTTTC.

This clonotype was detected a few times. CDR3 in amino acids: CATSDPHDGGSYEQYF. The DNA for the CDR3 is TGTGCCACCAGTGACCCCCATGATGGGGGATCCTACGAGCAGTACTTC. The chain recombines TRBV24-1 with TRBJ2-7, with D possibly being TRBD1 or TRBD2 (5 bases each). Germline V gene lookup returns CDR1 KGHDR and CDR2 SFDVKD. V was cut by 4 bases and J by 1 base, with 16 bases left in between. CDR3 length: 16 residues.

This clonotype occurred a few times. The V call is TRBV4-1, the J call TRBJ1-5; D gene unclear. V lost 1 base and J lost 1, with 11 bases in between. Looked up from germline, CDR1 is MGHRA and CDR2 is YSYEKL. The CDR3 consists of 16 residues. Here the CDR3 reads CASSQGSELSNQPQHF. The CDR3 region has the DNA TGCGCCAGCAGCCAAGGTTCGGAATTAAGCAATCAGCCCCAGCATTTT.

The V and J genes are TRBV11-2 and TRBJ1-2; D ambiguous. The CDR3 length is 13 residues. The germline CDR1 and CDR2 sequences are SGHAT and FQNNGV. V lost 0 bases, J lost 5 bases, and 7 bases lay in between. CDR3 nucleotides: TGTGCCAGCAGCTTAGACATTCAATATGGCTACACCTTC. Protein sequence: CASSLDIQYGYTF.

This clonotype was counted only a few times. The V call is TRBV4-2, the J call TRBJ1-6; no firm D call. This CDR3 is built from 15 residues. The V end lost 3 bases, the J end lost 5 bases, and 11 bases lay between the germline ends. Germline V gene data show CDR1 as LGHNA and CDR2 as YNFKEQ. The CDR3 nucleotides are TGTGCCAGCAGCCAGATCGACCGAGATAATTCACCCCTCCACTTT. Residues: CASSQIDRDNSPLHF.

This clonotype was recorded many times. This sequence joins TRBV27 and TRBJ1-1; D remains unclear. The germline gives CDR1 MNHEY, CDR2 SMNVEV (reference sequence). Trimming removed 2 bases at V and 6 bases at J, with 13 bases between. CDR3 length equals 14 residues. The CDR3 loop reads CASSLITGAAEAFF. DNA for the CDR3: TGTGCCAGCAGTTTAATTACCGGTGCCGCTGAAGCTTTCTTT.

This clonotype was detected only a few times. The chain combines TRBV29-1 with TRBJ2-3, with TRBD2 matching 12 bases. The V and J ends lost 5 bases and 0 bases, in that order; junction bases with no gene match: 6. This CDR3 spans 16 amino acids. Germline V gene data show CDR1 as SQVTM and CDR2 as ANQGSEA. CDR3 amino acids: CSVTSGGIFSTDTQYF. The CDR3 DNA reads as TGCAGCGTTACTAGCGGGGGGATCTTTAGCACAGATACGCAGTATTTT.

This clonotype has just a few counts. The V gene is TRBV12-3 or TRBV12-4, the J gene TRBJ1-2; D is unresolved. The CDR3 spans 10 residues. V was cut by 7 bases and J by 4 bases, with 4 bases left in between. CDR3 sequence (DNA): TGTGCCAGCAAGGCCTATGGCTACACCTTC. Translation gives CASKAYGYTF.

This clonotype was seen a handful of times. The V gene is TRBV6-2 or TRBV6-3, the J gene TRBJ2-1; 11 positions match TRBD2. CDR1 and CDR2 (germline): MNHEY, SVGEGT. V trimming: 1 base; J trimming: 5 bases; junction bases outside the gene matches: 7. This CDR3 is built from 17 residues. CDR3 DNA sequence: TGTGCCAGCAGTTACTTTCCTAGCGGGAGGCCTAACAATGAGCAGTTCTTC. It is translated as CASSYFPSGRPNNEQFF.

This clonotype was observed a handful of times. The V and J genes are TRBV5-1 and TRBJ1-1; TRBD1 aligns across 8 bases. CDR3 length: 17 amino acids. V was pared by 0 bases and J by 3 bases, with 10 bases of the junction left unmatched. In germline, CDR1 is SGHRS, CDR2 YFSETQ. CDR3 protein: CASSLGRGLMGYTEAFF. DNA of the CDR3: TGCGCCAGCAGCTTGGGCAGGGGGCTTATGGGATACACTGAAGCTTTCTTT.

The rearrangement joins TRBV24-1 to TRBJ2-2; a weak D match, TRBD2 (6 bases). V lost 3 bases, J lost 9 bases, and 7 bases lay in between. The CDR3 covers 12 residues. Germline V gene lookup returns CDR1 KGHDR and CDR2 SFDVKD. CDR3 in DNA: TGTGCCACCAGTGATGGGACTCGGGAGCTGTTTTTT. It specifies CATSDGTRELFF.

The chain links TRBV5-4 to TRBJ2-7; 13 bases line up with TRBD2. Germline values: CDR1 SGHNT, CDR2 YYREEE (reference sequence). With V trimmed by 5 bases and J by 3 bases, 11 bases remained unmatched. CDR3 length equals 17 residues. The CDR3 here is CASRPASGTSGIYEQYF. The CDR3 DNA follows: TGTGCCAGCAGACCGGCCTCGGGGACTAGCGGGATCTACGAGCAGTACTTC.

This sequence joins TRBV20-1 and TRBJ2-3; tentatively, D is TRBD1 or TRBD2 (5 bases each). Germline V gene data show CDR1 as DFQATT and CDR2 as SNEGSKA (reference sequence). The germline V and J ends were trimmed by 3 bases and 1 base, with 20 bases remaining between them. The length of the CDR3 is 17 residues. The DNA of the CDR3 is TGCAGTGCTAGGGTCCGGAAGCAGGGAGACCGCACAGATACGCAGTATTTT. Protein: CSARVRKQGDRTDTQYF.